The clone carrying this T cell receptor beta chain was counted only a few times. Its cognate antigen is unknown. Unmatched junction bases numbered 3, after V lost 4 bases and J lost 3 bases. Germline CDR1 is SGHNT and CDR2 is YENEEA. The CDR3 contains 15 residues. This entry belongs to a study of OX40 agonist ivuxolimab in advanced cancers. Across the whole study: The dose-escalation group included hepatocellular carcinoma, melanoma, renal cell carcinoma and head and neck cancer.

The study's findings and limits: Among expanded peripheral T cells, antigen specificity went undetermined.

This table comes from immunoSEQ multiplex PCR, and its TCRdb copy is limited to in-frame clones, with some not included. This sample yields 40,000 to 50,000 clones, of which over 70% are seen a single time; roughly 10% belongs to the top ten. The chain carries TRBV11-3 and TRBJ2-7; 13 positions agree with TRBD2. This sequence was found in an adult with an advanced solid tumor such as melanoma, head and neck, liver or kidney cancer. Sequencing was performed on CD4+ or CD8+ T cells sorted from blood, taken in a trial of the OX40 agonist ivuxolimab. The CDR3 is CASSYGTSGNYEQYF. The CDR3 DNA reads TGTGCCAGCAGCTACGGGACTAGCGGGAACTACGAGCAGTACTTC.